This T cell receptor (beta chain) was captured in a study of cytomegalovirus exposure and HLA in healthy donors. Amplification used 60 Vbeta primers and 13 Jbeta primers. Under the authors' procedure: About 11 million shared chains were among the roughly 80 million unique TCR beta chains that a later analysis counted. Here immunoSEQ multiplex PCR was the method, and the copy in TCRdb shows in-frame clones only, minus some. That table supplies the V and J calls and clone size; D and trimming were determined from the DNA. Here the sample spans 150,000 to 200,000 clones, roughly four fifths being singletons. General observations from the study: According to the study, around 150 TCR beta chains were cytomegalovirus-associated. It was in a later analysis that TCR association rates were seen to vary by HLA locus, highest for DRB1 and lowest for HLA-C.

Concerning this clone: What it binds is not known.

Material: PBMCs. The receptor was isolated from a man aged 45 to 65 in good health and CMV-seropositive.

The CDR3 is CASRAQGFYGYTF. CDR3 DNA: TGTGCCAGCAGAGCTCAGGGATTCTATGGCTACACCTTC. The V and J genes are TRBV28 and TRBJ1-2, with D maybe TRBD1 (5 bases). Germline V gene data show CDR1 as MDHEN and CDR2 as SYDVKM. This CDR3 spans 13 amino acids. V was cut by 6 bases and J by 4 bases, with 12 bases left in between.